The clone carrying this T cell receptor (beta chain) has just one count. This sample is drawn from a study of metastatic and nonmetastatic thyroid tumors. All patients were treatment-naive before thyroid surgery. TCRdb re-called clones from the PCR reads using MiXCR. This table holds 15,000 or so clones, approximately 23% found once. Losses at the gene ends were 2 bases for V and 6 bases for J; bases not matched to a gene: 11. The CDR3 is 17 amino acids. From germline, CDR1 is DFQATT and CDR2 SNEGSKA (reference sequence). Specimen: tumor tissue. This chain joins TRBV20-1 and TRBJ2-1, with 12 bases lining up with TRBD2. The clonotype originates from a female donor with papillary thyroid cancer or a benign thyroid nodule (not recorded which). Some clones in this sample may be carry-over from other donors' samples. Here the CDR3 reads CSARSTLTSGGLNEQFF. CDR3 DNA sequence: TGCAGTGCTAGATCCACCCTGACTAGCGGGGGCCTCAATGAGCAGTTCTTC.